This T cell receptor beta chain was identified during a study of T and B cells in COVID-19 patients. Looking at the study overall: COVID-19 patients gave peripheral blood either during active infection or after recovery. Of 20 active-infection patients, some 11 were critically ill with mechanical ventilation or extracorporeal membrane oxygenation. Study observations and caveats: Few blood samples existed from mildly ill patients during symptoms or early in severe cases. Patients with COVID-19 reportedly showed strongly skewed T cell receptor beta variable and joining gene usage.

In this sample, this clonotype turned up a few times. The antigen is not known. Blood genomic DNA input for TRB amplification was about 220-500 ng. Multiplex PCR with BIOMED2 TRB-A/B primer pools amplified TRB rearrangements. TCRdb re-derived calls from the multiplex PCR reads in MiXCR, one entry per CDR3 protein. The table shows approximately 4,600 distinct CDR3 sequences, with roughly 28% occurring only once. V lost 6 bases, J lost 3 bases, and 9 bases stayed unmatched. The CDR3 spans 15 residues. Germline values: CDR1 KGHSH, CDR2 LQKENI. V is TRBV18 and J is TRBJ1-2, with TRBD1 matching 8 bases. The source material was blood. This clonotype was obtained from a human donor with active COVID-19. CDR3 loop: CASSLRTGIDYGYTF. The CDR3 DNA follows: TGTGCCAGCTCCTTGAGGACAGGGATTGACTATGGCTACACCTTC.